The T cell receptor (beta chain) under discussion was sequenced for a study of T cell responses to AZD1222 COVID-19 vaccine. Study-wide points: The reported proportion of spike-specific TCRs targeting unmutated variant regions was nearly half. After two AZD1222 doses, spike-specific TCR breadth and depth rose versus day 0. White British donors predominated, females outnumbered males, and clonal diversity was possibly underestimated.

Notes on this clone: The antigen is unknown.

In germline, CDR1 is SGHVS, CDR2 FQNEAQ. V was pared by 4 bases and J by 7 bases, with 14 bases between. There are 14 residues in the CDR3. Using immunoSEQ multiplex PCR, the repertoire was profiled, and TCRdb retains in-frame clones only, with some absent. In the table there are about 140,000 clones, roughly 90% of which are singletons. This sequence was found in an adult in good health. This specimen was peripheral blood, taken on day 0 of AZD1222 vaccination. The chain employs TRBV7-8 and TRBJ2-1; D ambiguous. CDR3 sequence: CASSSDNPRNEQFF. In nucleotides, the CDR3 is TGTGCCAGCAGCTCAGACAACCCCAGGAATGAGCAGTTCTTC.